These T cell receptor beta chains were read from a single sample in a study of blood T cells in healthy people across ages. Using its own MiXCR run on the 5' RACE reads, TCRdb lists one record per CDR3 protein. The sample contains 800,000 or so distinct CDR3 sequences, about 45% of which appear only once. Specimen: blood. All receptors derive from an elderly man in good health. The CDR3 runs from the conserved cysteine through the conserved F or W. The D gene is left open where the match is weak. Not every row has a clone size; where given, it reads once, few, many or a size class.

CDR3aa: CASSPSGTSGRDTQYF
CDR3nt: TGTGCCAGCAGCCCCTCAGGGACTAGCGGGAGAGATACGCAGTATTTT
j_gene: TRBJ2-3
abundance: .
v_gene: TRBV4-2
d_gene: TRBD2

CDR3aa: CASSPGDRGGSPLHF
CDR3nt: TGTGCCAGCAGTCCAGGGGACAGGGGCGGTTCACCCCTCCACTTT
j_gene: TRBJ1-6
abundance: .
v_gene: TRBV28
d_gene: TRBD1

CDR3aa: CSAGDRGYSGANVLTF
CDR3nt: TGCAGTGCCGGGGACAGAGGGTACTCTGGGGCCAACGTCCTGACTTTC
j_gene: TRBJ2-6
abundance: .
v_gene: TRBV20-1
d_gene: TRBD1

CDR3aa: CASSLRLDNEQYF
CDR3nt: TGTGCCAGCAGTTTGCGGCTAGACAATGAGCAGTACTTC
j_gene: TRBJ2-4
abundance: few
v_gene: TRBV6-6
d_gene: .

CDR3aa: CASSLDRYKQPQHF
CDR3nt: TGTGCCAGCAGCTTGGACAGGTACAAACAGCCCCAGCATTTT
j_gene: TRBJ1-5
abundance: .
v_gene: TRBV7-2
d_gene: TRBD1

CDR3aa: CASSLERGDEQYF
CDR3nt: TGTGCCAGCAGCTTAGAGAGAGGGGACGAGCAGTACTTC
j_gene: TRBJ2-7
abundance: many
v_gene: TRBV7-2
d_gene: .

CDR3aa: CASSQSQNQPQHF
CDR3nt: TGTGCCAGCAGCCAATCCCAGAATCAGCCCCAGCATTTT
j_gene: TRBJ1-5
abundance: .
v_gene: TRBV14
d_gene: .

CDR3aa: CASSFSAGQTTGANVLTF
CDR3nt: TGCGCCAGCAGCTTTAGCGCAGGCCAAACTACTGGGGCCAACGTCCTGACTTTC
j_gene: TRBJ2-6
abundance: .
v_gene: TRBV5-1
d_gene: .

CDR3aa: CASSESTLRSNEQFF
CDR3nt: TGCGCCAGCAGTGAGTCGACTCTGCGCAGCAATGAGCAGTTCTTC
j_gene: TRBJ2-1
abundance: few
v_gene: TRBV10-1
d_gene: .

CDR3aa: CSAIDRLGVTQETQFF
CDR3nt: TGCAGTGCGATTGACAGGTTGGGGGTTACTCAAGAGACCCAGTTCTTC
j_gene: TRBJ2-1
abundance: .
v_gene: TRBV20-1
d_gene: .

CDR3aa: CASSPSGQMTSTDTQYF
CDR3nt: TGCGCCAGCAGCCCATCGGGACAGATGACTAGCACAGATACGCAGTATTTT
j_gene: TRBJ2-3
abundance: once
v_gene: TRBV4-1
d_gene: TRBD1

CDR3aa: CASSATSGRIGEQYF
CDR3nt: TGCGCCAGCAGCGCAACTAGCGGGAGAATCGGCGAGCAGTACTTC
j_gene: TRBJ2-7
abundance: .
v_gene: TRBV5-1
d_gene: TRBD2

CDR3aa: CASSAYKASGSNEQFF
CDR3nt: TGTGCCAGCAGCGCCTATAAGGCTAGCGGGAGTAATGAGCAGTTCTTC
j_gene: TRBJ2-1
abundance: few
v_gene: TRBV3-1
d_gene: TRBD2

CDR3aa: CASSPGSGRYNEQYF
CDR3nt: TGTGCCAGCAGCCCCGGGAGCGGGAGATACAATGAGCAGTACTTC
j_gene: TRBJ2-7
abundance: .
v_gene: TRBV11-1
d_gene: TRBD2

CDR3aa: CASSYQGPETQYF
CDR3nt: TGTGCCAGCAGTTACCAGGGTCCGGAGACCCAGTACTTC
j_gene: TRBJ2-5
abundance: many
v_gene: TRBV12-3/TRBV12-4
d_gene: .

CDR3aa: CASSVGVGYEQYF
CDR3nt: TGTGCCAGCAGTGTGGGGGTGGGCTACGAGCAGTACTTC
j_gene: TRBJ2-7
abundance: many
v_gene: TRBV28
d_gene: .

CDR3aa: CASKLATSSWEQYF
CDR3nt: TGTGCCAGCAAACTAGCAACGAGTAGTTGGGAGCAGTACTTC
j_gene: TRBJ2-7
abundance: many
v_gene: TRBV27
d_gene: .

CDR3aa: CASSLTQYRANNEQFF
CDR3nt: TGTGCCAGCAGCTTAACCCAATACAGGGCCAACAATGAGCAGTTCTTC
j_gene: TRBJ2-1
abundance: .
v_gene: TRBV11-1
d_gene: .

CDR3aa: CASNLLGPGGSDEQFF
CDR3nt: TGTGCCAGCAACCTCCTGGGGCCGGGCGGTTCCGATGAGCAGTTCTTC
j_gene: TRBJ2-1
abundance: many
v_gene: TRBV27
d_gene: .

CDR3aa: CASSEWVGANVLTF
CDR3nt: TGTGCCAGCAGTGAGTGGGTCGGGGCCAACGTCCTGACTTTC
j_gene: TRBJ2-6
abundance: .
v_gene: TRBV28
d_gene: .

CDR3aa: CASSLSPGGGYEQYF
CDR3nt: TGTGCCAGCAGTTTATCTCCAGGGGGCGGGTACGAGCAGTACTTC
j_gene: TRBJ2-7
abundance: few
v_gene: TRBV28
d_gene: TRBD1

CDR3aa: CASSLYGTDNSPPHF
CDR3nt: TGTGCCAGCAGTTTATACGGGACAGATAATTCACCCCCCCACTTT
j_gene: TRBJ1-6
abundance: few
v_gene: TRBV28
d_gene: TRBD1

CDR3aa: CSVRLSGEKLFF
CDR3nt: TGCAGCGTTAGACTGTCGGGGGAAAAACTGTTTTTT
j_gene: TRBJ1-4
abundance: .
v_gene: TRBV29-1
d_gene: .

CDR3aa: CASSSPVTRETQYF
CDR3nt: TGTGCCAGCAGCTCCCCCGTCACGAGGGAGACCCAGTACTTC
j_gene: TRBJ2-5
abundance: .
v_gene: TRBV7-2
d_gene: .

CDR3aa: CASSLVRQGANTQYF
CDR3nt: TGTGCCAGCAGCTTAGTTAGACAGGGGGCGAACACGCAGTATTTT
j_gene: TRBJ2-3
abundance: .
v_gene: TRBV7-2
d_gene: TRBD1

CDR3aa: CASSLVGGPQTTEQYF
CDR3nt: TGTGCCAGCAGCTTAGTGGGCGGTCCCCAGACAACCGAGCAGTACTTC
j_gene: TRBJ2-7
abundance: few
v_gene: TRBV7-2
d_gene: .

CDR3aa: CASSFSQGSSYTGELFF
CDR3nt: TGTGCCAGCAGCTTTAGTCAGGGTTCGTCTTACACCGGGGAGCTGTTTTTT
j_gene: TRBJ2-2
abundance: .
v_gene: TRBV7-9
d_gene: .

CDR3aa: CSVETTASGANVLTF
CDR3nt: TGCAGCGTTGAAACCACAGCCTCTGGGGCCAACGTCCTGACTTTC
j_gene: TRBJ2-6
abundance: .
v_gene: TRBV29-1
d_gene: .

CDR3aa: CASQGSEQFF
CDR3nt: TGTGCCAGCCAAGGAAGTGAGCAGTTCTTC
j_gene: TRBJ2-1
abundance: .
v_gene: TRBV13
d_gene: .

CDR3aa: CGVDRGTNNEQFF
CDR3nt: TGCGGCGTCGACAGGGGAACGAACAATGAGCAGTTCTTC
j_gene: TRBJ2-1
abundance: once
v_gene: TRBV29-1
d_gene: TRBD1

CDR3aa: CASSVELRTDTQYF
CDR3nt: TGTGCCAGCAGCGTAGAGTTGAGAACAGATACGCAGTATTTT
j_gene: TRBJ2-3
abundance: .
v_gene: TRBV9
d_gene: .

CDR3aa: CASSSGISGNTIYF
CDR3nt: TGTGCCAGCAGCTCGGGGATCTCTGGAAACACCATATATTTT
j_gene: TRBJ1-3
abundance: .
v_gene: TRBV12-3/TRBV12-4
d_gene: .

CDR3aa: CASSPRTSGSKETQYF
CDR3nt: TGTGCCAGCAGTCCACGGACTAGCGGGAGTAAGGAGACCCAGTACTTC
j_gene: TRBJ2-5
abundance: many
v_gene: TRBV12-3/TRBV12-4
d_gene: TRBD2

CDR3aa: CSVYRGEYGYTF
CDR3nt: TGCAGCGTTTACAGGGGGGAATACGGCTACACCTTC
j_gene: TRBJ1-2
abundance: few
v_gene: TRBV29-1
d_gene: TRBD1

CDR3aa: CASSLSATYNEQFF
CDR3nt: TGTGCCAGCAGCCTGAGCGCCACCTACAATGAGCAGTTCTTC
j_gene: TRBJ2-1
abundance: .
v_gene: TRBV3-1
d_gene: .

CDR3aa: CSARTGGVNQPQHF
CDR3nt: TGCAGTGCTCGGACAGGCGGGGTCAATCAGCCCCAGCATTTT
j_gene: TRBJ1-5
abundance: few
v_gene: TRBV20-1
d_gene: TRBD1

CDR3aa: CASSPTIAGAFNEQFF
CDR3nt: TGTGCCAGCAGTCCCACTATCGCGGGAGCCTTCAATGAGCAGTTCTTC
j_gene: TRBJ2-1
abundance: .
v_gene: TRBV12-3/TRBV12-4
d_gene: TRBD2

CDR3aa: CASSLEDSATYEQYF
CDR3nt: TGTGCCAGCAGTTTAGAGGACTCCGCTACCTACGAGCAGTACTTC
j_gene: TRBJ2-7
abundance: .
v_gene: TRBV28
d_gene: .

CDR3aa: CSAPPRTSGTDTQYF
CDR3nt: TGCAGTGCTCCCCCCCGGACTAGCGGCACAGATACGCAGTATTTT
j_gene: TRBJ2-3
abundance: .
v_gene: TRBV20-1
d_gene: TRBD2

CDR3aa: CSVDRQGSEGYTF
CDR3nt: TGCAGCGTTGACAGACAAGGTTCGGAGGGCTACACCTTC
j_gene: TRBJ1-2
abundance: .
v_gene: TRBV29-1
d_gene: .

CDR3aa: CASSPRRLAGGGEQYF
CDR3nt: TGTGCCAGCAGCCCACGTCGGCTAGCGGGAGGTGGTGAGCAGTACTTC
j_gene: TRBJ2-7
abundance: .
v_gene: TRBV7-2
d_gene: TRBD2

CDR3aa: CAISALLAGGINEQFF
CDR3nt: TGTGCCATCAGTGCACTACTAGCGGGAGGGATCAATGAGCAGTTCTTC
j_gene: TRBJ2-1
abundance: .
v_gene: TRBV10-3
d_gene: TRBD2

CDR3aa: CASSPGTGGYRETQYF
CDR3nt: TGTGCCAGCAGCCCAGGGACAGGGGGTTATCGAGAGACCCAGTACTTC
j_gene: TRBJ2-5
abundance: few
v_gene: TRBV7-3
d_gene: TRBD1

CDR3aa: CASGKDPDRYNEQFF
CDR3nt: TGCGCCAGCGGAAAAGACCCGGACCGTTACAATGAGCAGTTCTTC
j_gene: TRBJ2-1
abundance: .
v_gene: TRBV5-1
d_gene: .

CDR3aa: CASSPTASMNTEAFF
CDR3nt: TGTGCCAGCAGCCCGACTGCCAGTATGAACACTGAAGCTTTCTTT
j_gene: TRBJ1-1
abundance: many
v_gene: TRBV5-5
d_gene: .

CDR3aa: CASSSEIGSYEQYF
CDR3nt: TGTGCCAGCAGCTCCGAAATTGGGTCCTACGAGCAGTACTTC
j_gene: TRBJ2-7
abundance: .
v_gene: TRBV6-1
d_gene: .

CDR3aa: CAISLDRAPGDEQFF
CDR3nt: TGTGCCATCAGTCTCGACAGGGCCCCCGGGGATGAGCAGTTCTTC
j_gene: TRBJ2-1
abundance: many
v_gene: TRBV10-3
d_gene: TRBD1

CDR3aa: CSAREGVLEQYF
CDR3nt: TGCAGTGCTAGAGAAGGGGTCCTGGAGCAGTACTTC
j_gene: TRBJ2-7
abundance: many
v_gene: TRBV20-1
d_gene: .

CDR3aa: CASSAQAQLYEQYF
CDR3nt: TGTGCCAGCAGCGCCCAGGCTCAGTTGTACGAGCAGTACTTC
j_gene: TRBJ2-7
abundance: few
v_gene: TRBV11-3
d_gene: .

CDR3aa: CASSVGLAGRYEQYF
CDR3nt: TGTGCCAGCAGTGTGGGACTAGCGGGACGTTACGAGCAGTACTTC
j_gene: TRBJ2-7
abundance: .
v_gene: TRBV12-3/TRBV12-4
d_gene: TRBD2

CDR3aa: CSARGGGGLTDTQYF
CDR3nt: TGCAGTGCTAGAGGGGGAGGGGGCTTGACAGATACGCAGTATTTT
j_gene: TRBJ2-3
abundance: .
v_gene: TRBV20-1
d_gene: .

CDR3aa: CASSTHGLAGEQFF
CDR3nt: TGTGCCAGCAGCACCCACGGACTAGCCGGTGAGCAGTTCTTC
j_gene: TRBJ2-1
abundance: few
v_gene: TRBV7-3
d_gene: TRBD2

CDR3aa: CSAKTGGLPDFLGTEAFF
CDR3nt: TGCAGTGCTAAGACCGGGGGTCTCCCTGACTTCCTCGGCACTGAAGCTTTCTTT
j_gene: TRBJ1-1
abundance: .
v_gene: TRBV20-1
d_gene: .